Listed below are T cell receptor beta chains from one sample, sequenced in a study of cytomegalovirus exposure and HLA in healthy donors. Assay used: immunoSEQ multiplex PCR; TCRdb lists only in-frame clones, some missing. The sample lists 200,000 or so clones; 75% to 85% were seen once. The sample consisted of PBMCs. The receptors here all came from a woman younger than 45 in good health and CMV-seropositive. Each CDR3 is given with its conserved first and last residue.

j_call v_call cdr3_aa
TRBJ1-1 TRBV5-1 CASSLGYEIDTEAFF
TRBJ2-5 TRBV20-1 CSAPRRETQYF
TRBJ2-6 TRBV29-1 CSVDGAGVAGANVLTF
TRBJ1-2 TRBV30 CAWSGGQGRNYGYTF
TRBJ2-7 TRBV18 CASSLPPSGGSYEQYF
TRBJ1-1 TRBV18 CASSPNRAMNTEAFF
TRBJ2-6 TRBV5-1 CASSLVFGGANVLTF
TRBJ2-3 TRBV5-4 CATKGASTDTQYF
TRBJ1-2 TRBV6-1 CATDSYGYTF
TRBJ2-7 TRBV19 CASSLSGETAYEQYF
TRBJ1-4 TRBV19 CATGGRVLEKLFF
TRBJ1-2 TRBV7-8 CASSPTGYSYGYTF
TRBJ2-6 TRBV27 CASSPPLGRGESGANVLTF
TRBJ2-1 TRBV9 CASSASGTSNNEQFF
TRBJ2-1 TRBV19 CASSITGQGNEQFF
TRBJ2-3 TRBV7-6 CASSLGGSPDTQYF
TRBJ2-1 TRBV28 CASTLPDRGYNEQFF
TRBJ2-2 TRBV5-4 CASSLEARELFF
TRBJ1-2 TRBV6-1 CASTTGQGARGYTF
TRBJ2-1 TRBV7-9 CASSANLGLYNEQFF
TRBJ2-7 TRBV5-1 CASSQSGGHLTYEQYF
TRBJ2-7 TRBV11-2 CASSLEGASGTYEQYF
TRBJ1-1 TRBV5-6 CASSFGDRMNTEAFF
TRBJ2-1 TRBV5-4 CASSLRLAHSYNEQFF
TRBJ1-1 TRBV28 CASSFPGSTEAFF
TRBJ1-5 TRBV5-4 CASSTGGGGNQPQHF
TRBJ2-1 TRBV9 CASSTGTSATYNEQFF
TRBJ2-1 TRBV6-1 CASSEGNYLQGYQFF
TRBJ1-1 TRBV6-5 CASSRGPEAFF
TRBJ1-5 TRBV30 CAWSVGQGNQPQHF
TRBJ1-1 TRBV29-1 CSAQPGQANTEAFF
TRBJ2-1 TRBV29-1 CSVAGVLFNEQFF
TRBJ2-5 TRBV15 CATSSRGRTQYF
TRBJ2-4 TRBV4-2 CASSQELGQGRNIQYF
TRBJ2-7 TRBV2 CASREVAKDEQYF
TRBJ1-4 TRBV5-1 CASSSGQDNEKLFF
TRBJ2-7 TRBV19 CASSIGNYYEQYF
TRBJ1-2 TRBV15 CATSRDQGAYGYTF
TRBJ1-2 TRBV27 CASSGGQGWAGYTF
TRBJ1-5 TRBV11-2 CASSLEREVGPQHF
TRBJ2-6 TRBV7-9 CASSQITGANVLTF
TRBJ2-1 TRBV6-5 CASSLTSGFANEQFF
TRBJ2-1 TRBV5-1 CASIIGTSEDLEQFF
TRBJ2-1 TRBV18 CASSPLAGEYNEQFF
TRBJ2-7 TRBV6-6 CASKGLAGYEQYF
TRBJ2-7 TRBV5-4 CASSRDRLSYEQYF
TRBJ1-2 TRBV28 CASRQPGQGPLNGYTF
TRBJ2-1 TRBV5-1 CASSDWTTNNEQFF
TRBJ2-1 TRBV9 CASSGTSAYQFF
TRBJ2-1 TRBV5-1 CASSSSGRGNNEQFF
TRBJ1-2 TRBV4-1 CASSQGGNYYGYTF
TRBJ2-7 TRBV28 CASSFPRVSFEQYF
TRBJ1-3 TRBV6-5 CASRKEGSTGNTIYF
TRBJ2-7 TRBV7-3 CASSLFPHTGTGFNEQYF
TRBJ2-5 TRBV2 CASKMGRQKTQYF
TRBJ2-1 TRBV5-1 CASSLMGGSGNEQFF
TRBJ2-7 TRBV5-6 CASSLDPRVRPYEQYF
TRBJ2-2 TRBV9 CASSVKRTGELFF